Reported below is one T cell receptor beta chain. Its target is unknown. This entry comes from a study of T cell clones after liver transplantation. Study in general: Liver transplant recipients had immunosuppression withdrawal attempted within 2 years. Post-transplant blood was tracked for graft-donor-reactive T cell clones identified in a pre-transplant mixed lymphocyte reaction.

Regarding the study as a whole: A significant post-transplant drop in circulating graft-donor-reactive CD4 TCRbeta sequences occurred in most of the 8 subjects. Graft donor-reactive T cells may have migrated into the graft rather than being deleted.

TCRdb keeps only in-frame clones here, not all; method: immunoSEQ multiplex PCR. The sample records roughly 100,000 clones, 82% being singletons. The germline V and J ends were trimmed by 0 bases and 1 base, with 10 bases remaining between them. CDR3 length: 15 amino acids. CDR1 is SGHRS, CDR2 YFSETQ, per germline. The chain is built from TRBV5-1 and TRBJ2-5; D gene uncertain. The sequence was collected from a human donor who received a liver transplant. Sequencing was performed on CD4+ T cells from blood, taken before liver transplant. The CDR3 sequence: CASSLAPTSQETQYF. CDR3 nucleotide sequence: TGCGCCAGCAGCTTGGCCCCCACCTCCCAAGAGACCCAGTACTTC.